The T cell receptor beta chain described here comes from a study of T cell repertoires in cytomegalovirus infection. Turning to the study itself: Carrying CMV and the relevant HLA type showed in public TCR beta signatures. Points from the study as a whole: In two of eight donors, the top clonotype was HLA-C-restricted CMV-specific. Summed frequency of shared TCR beta families picked out CMV carriers who also had the relevant HLA.

The CDR3 consists of 16 residues. Per the germline V gene, CDR1 is MNHEY and CDR2 is SMNVEV (reference sequence). V lost 4 bases, J lost 0 bases, and 8 bases stayed unmatched. This clonotype was seen more than once but under ten times. Its specificity is not known. One entry per CDR3 protein results from TCRdb running MiXCR on the reads. The repertoire holds some 310,000 distinct CDR3 sequences, 20% to 25% seen once, with about 14% in the top ten. The V gene is TRBV27, the J gene TRBJ2-5; 7 bases map to TRBD2. The sequenced sample was cultured PBMCs, obtained from culture after CMV antigen stimulation. The sequence came from a human donor in good health (CMV status not recorded). Some clones in this sample may be carry-over from other donors' samples. The CDR3 bases are TGTGCCAGCAGTTCCCTCCTTAGCGGGCACCAAGAGACCCAGTACTTC. It specifies CASSSLLSGHQETQYF.